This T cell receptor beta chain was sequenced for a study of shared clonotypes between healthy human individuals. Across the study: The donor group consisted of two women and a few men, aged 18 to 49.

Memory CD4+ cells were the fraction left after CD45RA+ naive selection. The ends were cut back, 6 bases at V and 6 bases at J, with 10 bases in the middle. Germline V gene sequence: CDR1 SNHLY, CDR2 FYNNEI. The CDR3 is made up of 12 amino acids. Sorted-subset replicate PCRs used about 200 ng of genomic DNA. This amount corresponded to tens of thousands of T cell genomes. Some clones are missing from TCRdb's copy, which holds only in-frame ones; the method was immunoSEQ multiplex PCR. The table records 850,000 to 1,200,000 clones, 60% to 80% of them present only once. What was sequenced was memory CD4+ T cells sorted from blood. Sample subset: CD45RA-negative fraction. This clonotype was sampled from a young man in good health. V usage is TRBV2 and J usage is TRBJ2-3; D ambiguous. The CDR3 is CASSPTGDTQYF. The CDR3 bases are TGTGCCAGCAGCCCGACCGGGGATACGCAGTATTTT.